This is a list of T cell receptor beta chains from one sample in a study of T cells in Graves' hyperthyroidism and ophthalmopathy. TCRdb itself ran the multiplex PCR reads through MiXCR, one entry per CDR3 protein. The repertoire holds fewer than 500,000 distinct CDR3 sequences, with more than 14% as singletons. Sequencing input: blood. The source is a woman in her 30s with Graves' ophthalmopathy. CDR3s include the opening cysteine and the closing phenylalanine or tryptophan. The D gene is left open where the match is weak. Some rows mark clone size as missing; the rest say once, few, many or name a class of expanded clone.

DNA	CDR3	J	V	D	size
TGCAGTGCTAGAGTGACTAGCGGGGCCTCCTACGAGCAGTACTTC	CSARVTSGASYEQYF	TRBJ2-7	TRBV20-1	TRBD2	many
TGTGCCTGGAGCCGCACAGTAAACAATGAGCAGTTCTTC	CAWSRTVNNEQFF	TRBJ2-1	TRBV30	NA	many
TGTGCCAGCAGCTCAGAATACAGGGCGGGGCAGTACTTC	CASSSEYRAGQYF	TRBJ2-7	TRBV5-5	NA	many
TGTGCCAGCTCACCCGTACTAGCGGGCACAGATACGCAGTATTTT	CASSPVLAGTDTQYF	TRBJ2-3	TRBV18	TRBD2	NA
TGTGCCAGTAACCCGGGACTTGCGAACACTGAAGCTTTCTTT	CASNPGLANTEAFF	TRBJ1-1	TRBV19	NA	once
TGCAGTACTAGCGGTATGGGGGGACAGGCAGATACGCAGTATTTT	CSTSGMGGQADTQYF	TRBJ2-3	TRBV20-1	NA	once
TGTGCCAGCAGGCCCCTTGGGAACAGGGGCCTTGGGGCTGGCAATCAGCCCCAGCATTTT	CASRPLGNRGLGAGNQPQHF	TRBJ1-5	TRBV6-1	TRBD1	NA
TGTGCCATCAAAACAGGGGCGGGGTCCTACGAGCAGTACTTC	CAIKTGAGSYEQYF	TRBJ2-7	TRBV10-3	NA	NA
TGTGCCAGCAGTGATAGGGACAGGCGAGATCAGCCCCAGCATTTT	CASSDRDRRDQPQHF	TRBJ1-5	TRBV2	TRBD1	many
TGTGCCAGCAGCTCTCTAGACGGGGTGAACACTGAAGCTTTCTTT	CASSSLDGVNTEAFF	TRBJ1-1	TRBV7-9	NA	many
TGTGCCAGCAGCCCCTCCCGGACAGGGACCGGCCAGCCCCAGCATTTT	CASSPSRTGTGQPQHF	TRBJ1-5	TRBV9	TRBD1	NA
TGTGCCAGCAGTCAACAGGGGGGGGATGAAAAACTGTTTTTT	CASSQQGGDEKLFF	TRBJ1-4	TRBV28	TRBD1	many
TGTGCCAGCAGCTTGGCAGGGTTCAATCAGCCCCAGCATTTT	CASSLAGFNQPQHF	TRBJ1-5	TRBV5-5	NA	many
TGTGCCACCGGGGTAGCGGGGGAACTCACCGGGGAGCTGTTTTTT	CATGVAGELTGELFF	TRBJ2-2	TRBV24-1	TRBD2	many
TGTGCCAGCAGCTTACCGGGGGGCCGGTACAATGAGCAGTTCTTC	CASSLPGGRYNEQFF	TRBJ2-1	TRBV5-8	NA	many
TGTGCCAGCAGTTATTTGACAGCTTCACCCCTCCACTTT	CASSYLTASPLHF	TRBJ1-6	TRBV6-1	NA	few
TGTGCCAGCAGTGAACGCCCGGTGGGTGATTCACCCCTCCACTTT	CASSERPVGDSPLHF	TRBJ1-6	TRBV6-1	NA	many
TGTGCCAGCACTTCAGTGGGCGGCCCAACGACTCCATACGAGCAGTACTTC	CASTSVGGPTTPYEQYF	TRBJ2-7	TRBV28	NA	many
TGTGCCAGCAGCCAAAGGATCGCGGGGGGGACAGATACGCAGTATTTT	CASSQRIAGGTDTQYF	TRBJ2-3	TRBV3-1	TRBD2	few
TGTGCCAGCAGTACCCGCGACAGGGGGTTTCGAGAGACCCAGTACTTC	CASSTRDRGFRETQYF	TRBJ2-5	TRBV27	TRBD1	NA
TGCGCCAGCAGCCGAGGGGGCCTTGATCAGCCCCAGCATTTT	CASSRGGLDQPQHF	TRBJ1-5	TRBV5-1	TRBD1	many
TGCAGTGCTAGGACGGCTGTGAACACTGAAGCTTTCTTT	CSARTAVNTEAFF	TRBJ1-1	TRBV20-1	NA	many
TGTGCCAGCAGGGAGCAGGGCCAAGTTTCCATACAGCATTTT	CASREQGQVSIQHF	TRBJ1-5	TRBV6-1	NA	many
TGTGCCAGCTCACTTCCCGGGACAGGGGACTACAATGAGCAGTTCTTC	CASSLPGTGDYNEQFF	TRBJ2-1	TRBV18	TRBD1	once
TGTGCCAGCAGCTTGTCCCCCGGGACTCAGAATCAGCCCCAGCATTTT	CASSLSPGTQNQPQHF	TRBJ1-5	TRBV5-5	NA	many
TGTGCCAGCAGTTACTCCTCGGGGACTAGCGGGGGGACCCAGTACTTC	CASSYSSGTSGGTQYF	TRBJ2-5	TRBV6-6	TRBD2	NA
TGTGCCACCAGCGGGCTTACAGGGATAGGGGGGCAGTTCTTC	CATSGLTGIGGQFF	TRBJ2-1	TRBV15	NA	NA
TGTGCCAGCAGTGCACAAGGGATCCCCCAAGAGACCCAGTACTTC	CASSAQGIPQETQYF	TRBJ2-5	TRBV28	NA	many
TGTGTCAGCGAGGGGGCACGAGACACTGAAGCTTTCTTT	CVSEGARDTEAFF	TRBJ1-1	TRBV28	TRBD1	many
TGTGCCAGCAGTATTCAGAAGGATACTGAAGCTTTCTTT	CASSIQKDTEAFF	TRBJ1-1	TRBV6-1	NA	many
TGTGCCTGGAGTACCCTAGGGGACAGGGATTACAATGAGCAGTTCTTC	CAWSTLGDRDYNEQFF	TRBJ2-1	TRBV30	TRBD1	many
TGCAGTGCTAGAGAAGTCAGGGGCGACCCTAGCAATCAGCCCCAGCATTTT	CSAREVRGDPSNQPQHF	TRBJ1-5	TRBV20-1	NA	NA
TGTGCCAGCAGCTTAGTAATGGGACTAGCGGATCAAGAGACCCAGTACTTC	CASSLVMGLADQETQYF	TRBJ2-5	TRBV7-8	TRBD2	NA
TGTGCCAGCGGCCTAAGGACTGGGGCCAACGTCCTGACTTTC	CASGLRTGANVLTF	TRBJ2-6	TRBV6-1	NA	many
TGTGCCAGCAGCTCTGACCGGGAGCCGGGTATCGAGCAGTACTTC	CASSSDREPGIEQYF	TRBJ2-7	TRBV7-9	NA	few
TGCAGTGCTACAGACAGGTCGTTGTACACCGGGGAGCTGTTTTTT	CSATDRSLYTGELFF	TRBJ2-2	TRBV20-1	NA	many
TGTGCCAGCAGTCCCGGGACAGGGAACTATGGCTACACCTTC	CASSPGTGNYGYTF	TRBJ1-2	TRBV28	TRBD1	many
TGTGCCAGCAGTAACCCGTCAAGGACTATAAATCGAAGCTCCTACAATGAGCAGTTCTTC	CASSNPSRTINRSSYNEQFF	TRBJ2-1	TRBV28	NA	NA
TGCAGTGCTAGAACTCTAGCGGCCCCAAGTGACTACAATGAGCAGTTCTTC	CSARTLAAPSDYNEQFF	TRBJ2-1	TRBV20-1	TRBD2	many
TGTGCCAGCAGTACCAACCGACAGGGTTTCTCCTACAATGAGCAGTTCTTC	CASSTNRQGFSYNEQFF	TRBJ2-1	TRBV28	TRBD1	many
TGTGCTAGTGGTCCATTCCCCTACAATGAGCAGTTCTTC	CASGPFPYNEQFF	TRBJ2-1	TRBV12-5	NA	many
TGTGCCAGCAGCTTAGGGCCCCGAGAGACCCAGTACTTC	CASSLGPRETQYF	TRBJ2-5	TRBV13	NA	many
TGTGCCAGCAGCGGCGCTAGCGGGGGGAACAATGAGCAGTTCTTC	CASSGASGGNNEQFF	TRBJ2-1	TRBV9	TRBD2	many
TGTGCCAGCAGTTTCTTTGCCAGGGTAACAGATACGCAGTATTTT	CASSFFARVTDTQYF	TRBJ2-3	TRBV27	NA	many
TGCGCCAGCAGCTCCGACGGTAATCAGCCCCAGCATTTT	CASSSDGNQPQHF	TRBJ1-5	TRBV5-1	NA	many
TGTGCCACCAGCTTAAGAAGGGAGGACAGGTTTTACGAGCAGTACTTC	CATSLRREDRFYEQYF	TRBJ2-7	TRBV15	NA	many
TGTGCCACCAGTGATACGGGTTCCGACTATGGCTACACCTTC	CATSDTGSDYGYTF	TRBJ1-2	TRBV24-1	NA	many
TGTGCCAGTAGTATTCCGGGTTATTCCGAGCAGTACTTC	CASSIPGYSEQYF	TRBJ2-7	TRBV19	NA	NA
TGCAGTGCTAGGAGGCGGACGGTTTTTTCCATTAACTATGGCTACACCTTC	CSARRRTVFSINYGYTF	TRBJ1-2	TRBV20-1	NA	NA
TGTGCCACCAGTGACCCAAGGCCGGCAGGGTTATCCTACAATGAGCAGTTCTTC	CATSDPRPAGLSYNEQFF	TRBJ2-1	TRBV24-1	NA	many
TGTGCCAGCAGTGACAGGGAGGACGGGGAGCTGTTTTTT	CASSDREDGELFF	TRBJ2-2	TRBV2	NA	many
TGTGCCAGCAGTGAAATAGGGACTCGTGCGAACACTGAAGCTTTCTTT	CASSEIGTRANTEAFF	TRBJ1-1	TRBV2	NA	many
TGTGCCAGCAGCTTAGGGGGTGGGAGCACCGGGGAGCTGTTTTTT	CASSLGGGSTGELFF	TRBJ2-2	TRBV11-2	NA	many